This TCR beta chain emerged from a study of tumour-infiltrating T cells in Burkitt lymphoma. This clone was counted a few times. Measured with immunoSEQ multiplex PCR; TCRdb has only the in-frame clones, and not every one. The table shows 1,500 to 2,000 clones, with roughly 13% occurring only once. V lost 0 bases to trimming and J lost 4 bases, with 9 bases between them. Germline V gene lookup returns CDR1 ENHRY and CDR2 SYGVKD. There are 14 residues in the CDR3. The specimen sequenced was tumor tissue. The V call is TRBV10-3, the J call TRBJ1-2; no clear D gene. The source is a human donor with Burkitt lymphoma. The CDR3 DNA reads TGTGCCATCAGTGAGTCGGGGTCCGGCTATGGCTACACCTTC. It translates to CAISESGSGYGYTF.